This T cell receptor (beta chain) was obtained from a study of T cell clonality in common variable immunodeficiency. Findings of the study overall: Reportedly, TCR beta sequences from common variable immunodeficiency showed fewer deletions and N-nucleotide insertions.

The CDR3 is 14 amino acids. CDR1 is LNHDA and CDR2 is SQIVND in the germline V gene (reference sequence). Trimming removed 7 bases from V and 7 bases from J; junction bases left unmatched: 10. The protocol was immunoSEQ multiplex PCR, while the TCRdb copy is restricted to in-frame clones and leaves out a portion. The sample was found to contain some 20,000 clones, and every one recurs. As for this clone: Its antigen is as yet unknown. The read stops 3 residues short of the end of the CDR3; the missing end is completed from the germline J gene.

The sequence was obtained from a human donor with common variable immunodeficiency. The chain is built from TRBV19 and TRBJ2-1; 7 bases are a match to TRBD2. The source material was peripheral blood mononuclear cells. The sequenced part of the CDR3 DNA is TGTGCCAGTACCGGGGGGACCCTCGGGAATGAG. It translates to CASTGGTLGNE. The CDR3 as a whole reads CASTGGTLGNEQFF.